This entry lists 9 T cell receptor beta chains sequenced from one sample in a study of response to subunit inactivated influenza vaccine. TCRdb processed the RT-PCR reads anew with MiXCR; each CDR3 protein has one entry. There are approximately 480,000 distinct CDR3 sequences in the sample; about a tenth occur only once, and approximately 12% lies in the top ten. The sample was PBMCs from blood, taken more than 35 days after vaccination. The receptors were sampled from a man over 45 who received an inactivated influenza vaccine.

This clonotype occurred a few times. This chain uses TRBV2 with TRBJ2-1; 9 bases align to TRBD1. This CDR3 spans 15 amino acids. CDR1 and CDR2 (germline): SNHLY, FYNNEI. The V and J ends lost 5 bases and 6 bases, in that order; junction bases with no gene match: 8. Written as DNA, the CDR3 is TGTGCCAGCAGTTTATCCGGGACAGGGACCAATGAGCAGTTCTTC. Protein product: CASSLSGTGTNEQFF.

V usage is TRBV24-1 and J usage is TRBJ2-3; 10 positions agree with TRBD1. Germline V CDR1 and CDR2: KGHDR, SFDVKD. V was pared by 9 bases and J by 2 bases, with 4 bases of the junction left unmatched. The CDR3 spans 14 residues. CDR3: CATETGGSTDTQYF. CDR3 bases: TGTGCCACCGAGACAGGGGGCTCCACAGATACGCAGTATTTT.

Ten or more counts support this clonotype. The chain combines TRBV6-1 with TRBJ2-1; TRBD2 agrees at 10 bases. The germline gives CDR1 MNHNS, CDR2 SASEGT. J was trimmed by 1 base and V by 7 bases; bases with no gene match: 13. This CDR3 has 18 residues. In DNA, the CDR3 is TGTGCCAGCAAAAGTTTAGTAGCGGGAGGTGTTTCCTACAATGAGCAGTTCTTC. This translates into CASKSLVAGGVSYNEQFF.

The V gene is TRBV12-3 or TRBV12-4, the J gene TRBJ2-1; perhaps TRBD1 as D (6 bases). Trimming cost V 7 bases and J 6 bases, with 16 bases left between them. CDR3 length: 14 residues. CDR3 DNA: TGTGCCAGCAATAACAGGGCGGGTGCCAATGAGCAGTTCTTC. This gives the protein CASNNRAGANEQFF.

This chain links TRBV4-1 with TRBJ1-1; D unclear. This CDR3 is 16 amino acids long. The V end lost 4 bases, the J end lost 0 bases, and 15 bases lay between the germline ends. The germline V gene encodes CDR1 MGHRA and CDR2 YSYEKL. The CDR3 loop is CASSLSVVVVNTEAFF. In nucleotides, the CDR3 is TGCGCCAGCAGCCTTAGCGTGGTGGTCGTGAACACTGAAGCTTTCTTT.

The chain recombines TRBV12-3 or TRBV12-4 with TRBJ1-5; TRBD1 might be the D (5 bases). V gave up 5 bases and J gave up 1 base, with 15 bases separating them. The CDR3 has 16 residues. The CDR3 protein is CASSLGTPWSNQPQHF. DNA of the CDR3: TGTGCCAGCAGTCTCGGGACGCCCTGGAGCAATCAGCCCCAGCATTTT.

This clonotype was detected a few times. The J gene is TRBJ2-3, the V gene TRBV6-2 or TRBV6-3; D possibly matches TRBD1 or TRBD2 (5 bases each). Trimming pared 2 bases from V and 4 bases from J, leaving 25 bases between. Germline lookup yields CDR1 MNHEY and CDR2 SVGEGT. The CDR3 is 19 amino acids. Here the CDR3 reads CASSYPSEGRTGSPDTQYF. For the CDR3, the DNA is TGTGCCAGCAGTTACCCCTCCGAGGGGCGGACCGGAAGTCCAGATACGCAGTATTTT.

The rearrangement uses TRBV7-2 and TRBJ2-5, with 10 bases that match TRBD1. CDR1 is SGHTA and CDR2 is FQGNSA in the germline V gene. The CDR3 has 16 amino acids. V lost 1 base and J lost 1; bases outside the gene matches: 3. This CDR3 is CASSLVRQGAQETQYF. The DNA for the CDR3 is TGTGCCAGCAGCTTAGTCCGACAGGGGGCCCAAGAGACCCAGTACTTC.

The CDR3 region has the DNA TGTGCCAGCAGCCAAGCGCGGACAGGGCCGTCCGGCTACACCTTC. It translates to CASSQARTGPSGYTF. This chain uses TRBV3-1 with TRBJ1-2, with 8 nucleotides matching TRBD1. The CDR3 is made up of 15 amino acids. J gave up 8 bases and V 1 base, and 9 bases lay outside the gene matches. The germline V gene has CDR1 LGHDT and CDR2 YNNKEL (reference sequence).